Sequencing of this T cell receptor (beta chain) was carried out in a study of cytomegalovirus exposure and HLA in healthy donors. This CDR3 comprises 12 residues. Germline V gene sequence: CDR1 SGHRS, CDR2 YFSETQ. V was shortened by 2 bases and J by 10 bases, with 10 bases between the two germline ends. Study-level points and caveats: What a later analysis reportedly showed was that an Asian-associated ancestry cluster had fewer N-insertions than the approximately 700-donor mean. Cytomegalovirus status, reportedly, was diagnosed with high specificity and sensitivity by the classifier.

The study ran its PCR with 60 Vbeta and 13 Jbeta primers. Only in-frame clones appear in the TCRdb table, and some are missing; sequencing was by immunoSEQ multiplex PCR. The sample carries over 110,000 clones, 80% recorded once. On this clone itself: Its antigen remains unknown.

The clonotype was recovered from a man aged 35 to 55 in good health and CMV-seronegative. The sequenced sample was PBMCs. V is TRBV5-1 and J is TRBJ2-1; D perhaps matches TRBD2 (5 bases). CDR3: CASSFGGPEQFF. The CDR3 nucleotides read TGCGCCAGCAGCTTTGGCGGGCCAGAGCAGTTCTTC.